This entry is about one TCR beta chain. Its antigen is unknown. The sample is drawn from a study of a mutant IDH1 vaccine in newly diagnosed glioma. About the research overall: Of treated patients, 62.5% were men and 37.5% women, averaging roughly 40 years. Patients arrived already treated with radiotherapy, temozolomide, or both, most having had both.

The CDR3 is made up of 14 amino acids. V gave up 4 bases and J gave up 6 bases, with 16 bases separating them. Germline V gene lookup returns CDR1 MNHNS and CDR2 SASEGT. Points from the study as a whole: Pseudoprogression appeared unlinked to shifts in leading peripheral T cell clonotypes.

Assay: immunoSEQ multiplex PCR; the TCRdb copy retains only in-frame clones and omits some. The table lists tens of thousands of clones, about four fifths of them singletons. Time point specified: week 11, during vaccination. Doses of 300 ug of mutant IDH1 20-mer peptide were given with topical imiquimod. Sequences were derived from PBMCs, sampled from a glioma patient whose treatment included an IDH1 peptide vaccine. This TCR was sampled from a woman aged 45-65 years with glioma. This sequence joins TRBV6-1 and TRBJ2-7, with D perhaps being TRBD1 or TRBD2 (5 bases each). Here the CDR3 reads CASSGSRVGAEQYF. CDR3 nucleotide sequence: TGTGCCAGCAGTGGTTCCAGGGTCGGGGCCGAGCAGTACTTC.